Detailed here is one T cell receptor beta chain. Only in-frame clones appear in the TCRdb table, and some are missing; sequencing was by immunoSEQ multiplex PCR. The table lists 150,000 or so clones, just under 95% of them singletons. V dropped 0 bases and J dropped 0 bases, with 9 bases sitting between them. The CDR3 consists of 16 residues. Germline-derived CDR1 and CDR2 are LGHNA and YNFKEQ. The sample originates from a study of control samples from healthy donors and cancer patients. The material sequenced was PBMCs. The chain carries TRBV4-2 and TRBJ2-1, with D hard to call. This clonotype was obtained from a man in his 60s with colorectal cancer. CDR3 nucleotides: TGTGCCAGCAGCCAAGATGGGCCGGACTCCTACAATGAGCAGTTCTTC. It yields the protein CASSQDGPDSYNEQFF.